Below, 25 T cell receptor beta chains from the same sample are listed, as sequenced in a study of blood T cell repertoires in COVID-19. Assay: immunoSEQ multiplex PCR; the TCRdb copy retains only in-frame clones and omits some. The sample has about 220,000 clones, more than 75% seen once; the top ten hold 9.5% to 15%. The sequencing sample was made of peripheral blood. Source of these receptors: a human donor in a cohort sampled during active COVID-19.

This clone occurred a few times. The chain joins TRBV9 to TRBJ1-5, with D tentatively TRBD1 (5 bases). The length of the CDR3 is 14 residues. The V and J ends lost 0 bases and 7 bases respectively, with 11 bases between them. The germline gives CDR1 SGDLS, CDR2 YYNGEE. In DNA form, the CDR3 reads TGTGCCAGCAGCGTAGAGGGCCAGGGCCAGCCCCAGCATTTT. This sequence encodes CASSVEGQGQPQHF.

This clone was seen many times. The CDR3 sequence: CASSSRTGGGFYEQYF. DNA of the CDR3: TGTGCCAGCAGTTCCCGGACAGGGGGTGGTTTCTACGAGCAGTACTTC. The chain uses TRBV27 and TRBJ2-7; 10 positions agree with TRBD1. The CDR3 runs 16 residues. Germline assignment: CDR1 MNHEY and CDR2 SMNVEV (reference sequence). The ends lost 4 bases at V and 3 bases at J; junction bases unmatched: 9.

This clone was seen a handful of times. This sequence joins TRBV6-2 or TRBV6-3 and TRBJ1-5; 9 positions agree with TRBD1. Germline-derived CDR1 and CDR2 are MNHEY and SVGEGT. The junction had 9 bases not matched to a gene; V was cut back by 6 bases and J by 0 bases. The CDR3 runs to 17 residues. In DNA form, the CDR3 reads TGTGCCAGCAGCACGGGACAGGGCCTCTTTAGCAATCAGCCCCAGCATTTT. Translated, it gives CASSTGQGLFSNQPQHF.

A word on this clone: This specimen includes other DNA sequences encoding the same CDR3. The gene calls are TRBV6-5 and TRBJ2-5; D is unresolved. V lost 0 bases to trimming and J lost 4 bases, with 3 bases between them. Germline V gives CDR1 MNHEY, CDR2 SVGAGI. CDR3 length equals 12 residues. This CDR3 reads CASSYSRETQYF. The DNA of the CDR3 is TGTGCCAGCAGTTACTCGAGAGAGACCCAGTACTTC.

In its sample, this clone was seen a few times. This chain joins TRBV4-2 and TRBJ2-3; perhaps TRBD2 as D (6 bases). The ends were cut back, 0 bases at V and 5 bases at J, with 12 bases in the middle. The CDR3 covers 15 residues. From germline, CDR1 is LGHNA and CDR2 YNFKEQ. Here the CDR3 reads CASSQDLVGGDTQYF. CDR3 coding DNA: TGTGCCAGCAGCCAAGATTTGGTGGGAGGAGATACGCAGTATTTT.

The CDR3 is CASSDSSSDRVVAEQYF. DNA of the CDR3: TGTGCCAGCAGTGACTCTTCCTCGGACAGGGTTGTTGCCGAGCAGTACTTC. This chain links TRBV6-4 with TRBJ2-7; TRBD1 aligns across 8 bases. The J segment lost 6 bases and the V segment lost 0 bases, leaving 13 bases of the junction unmatched. The CDR3 runs 17 residues. Germline V CDR1 and CDR2: MRHNA, SNTAGT.

The chain links TRBV6-6 to TRBJ2-7; D gene ambiguous. The germline gives CDR1 MNHNY, CDR2 SVGAGI (reference sequence). The V and J ends lost 7 bases and 4 bases respectively, with 8 bases between them. The CDR3 has 11 amino acids. CDR3 nucleotide sequence: TGTGCCAGCACCCAAGCTTACGAGCAGTACTTC. Translation gives CASTQAYEQYF.

Here the CDR3 reads CASFHRGRVKTGELFF. In DNA form, the CDR3 reads TGTGCCAGCTTCCACAGGGGGCGCGTCAAGACCGGGGAGCTGTTTTTT. This chain links TRBV27 with TRBJ2-2; 9 nucleotides match TRBD1. J was trimmed by 5 bases and V by 8 bases; bases with no gene match: 12. This CDR3 spans 16 amino acids. Per the germline V gene, CDR1 is MNHEY and CDR2 is SMNVEV (reference sequence).

This clone was found a few times. The chain employs TRBV19 and TRBJ1-1; D gene uncertain. The CDR3 is 14 amino acids. From germline, CDR1 is LNHDA and CDR2 SQIVND (reference sequence). V lost 6 bases to trimming and J lost 1 base, with 12 bases between them. The CDR3 DNA is TGTGCCAGTAGAATGCAGAAACAGAACACTGAAGCTTTCTTT. It yields the protein CASRMQKQNTEAFF.

The rearrangement links TRBV30 to TRBJ1-5; TRBD1 might be the D (6 bases). V shed 6 bases and J shed 2 bases, with 11 bases lying between them. This CDR3 comprises 13 residues. CDR1 GTSNPN and CDR2 SVGIG come from the germline V gene (reference sequence). Here the CDR3 reads CACEGGGNQPQHF. The CDR3 DNA follows: TGTGCCTGCGAAGGGGGAGGCAATCAGCCCCAGCATTTT.

This clone was observed a handful of times. This CDR3 is CASLRYRGRVNTEAFF. The CDR3 DNA is TGTGCCAGTTTGAGATACAGGGGGCGAGTAAACACTGAAGCTTTCTTT. This chain uses TRBV19 with TRBJ1-1, with 9 bases aligning to TRBD1. The length of the CDR3 is 16 residues. Germline V gene data show CDR1 as LNHDA and CDR2 as SQIVND (reference sequence). With 8 bases clipped from V and 2 bases from J, the junction kept 12 bases outside the gene matches.

V is TRBV6-2 or TRBV6-3 and J is TRBJ2-1; TRBD2 might be the D (5 bases). Trimming left V 6 bases short and J 5 bases short, with 23 bases between. This CDR3 is 17 amino acids long. Germline CDR1 reads MNHEY; CDR2 reads SVGEGT. CDR3 amino acids: CASSLHRTLRSDNEQFF. The DNA for the CDR3 is TGTGCCAGCAGCTTACATCGGACTTTAAGAAGCGACAATGAGCAGTTCTTC.

The chain carries TRBV6-5 and TRBJ1-1; D is undetermined. The V end was cut by 5 bases, the J end by 1 base, with 8 bases between. Germline V gene sequence: CDR1 MNHEY, CDR2 SVGAGI. This CDR3 has 13 amino acids. CDR3 amino acids: CASSPYWNTEAFF. CDR3 nucleotide sequence: TGTGCCAGCAGTCCATACTGGAACACTGAAGCTTTCTTT.

The J gene is TRBJ2-1, the V gene TRBV6-5; D gene uncertain. The CDR3 is made up of 11 amino acids. V lost 7 bases and J lost 7, with 8 bases in between. Germline V CDR1 and CDR2: MNHEY, SVGAGI. CDR3 loop: CASTGRNEQFF. The CDR3 nucleotides are TGTGCCAGCACGGGTCGGAATGAGCAGTTCTTC.

J is TRBJ2-7 and V is TRBV11-2; D ambiguous. Between the trimmed V and J ends, which lost 3 bases and 0 bases, there was a span of 9 bases. Germline assignment: CDR1 SGHAT and CDR2 FQNNGV. CDR3 length equals 14 residues. The CDR3 region has the DNA TGTGCCAGCAGCTTGGCTAGGTCCTCCTACGAGCAGTACTTC. This gives the protein CASSLARSSYEQYF.

V gene TRBV7-3 combines with J gene TRBJ1-2; TRBD1 matches at 8 bases. There are 16 residues in the CDR3. Losses at the gene ends were 5 bases for V and 4 bases for J; bases not matched to a gene: 12. The germline CDR1 and CDR2 sequences are SGHTA and FQGTGA. The CDR3 loop reads CASSIHQGARSYGYTF. CDR3 nucleotide sequence: TGTGCCAGCAGCATACATCAGGGGGCGCGGTCCTATGGCTACACCTTC.

The J gene is TRBJ2-2, the V gene TRBV5-6, with 7 bases that match TRBD2. Losses at the gene ends were 3 bases for V and 2 bases for J; bases not matched to a gene: 10. CDR3 length: 17 amino acids. Per germline, CDR1 SGHDT and CDR2 YYEEEE. The CDR3 nucleotides are TGTGCCAGCAGCTGGGGACTACCCGGGGTTAACACCGGGGAGCTGTTTTTT. Amino acids: CASSWGLPGVNTGELFF.

This clone was found a few times. The chain carries TRBV6-6 and TRBJ1-4; the D gene is possibly TRBD1 (5 bases). The CDR3 is 16 amino acids. Deletions cut 0 bases from V and 6 bases from J, with 14 bases between. Germline CDR1 is MNHNY and CDR2 is SVGAGI (reference sequence). This CDR3 is CASSYSSSSGDEKLFF. CDR3 DNA: TGTGCCAGCAGTTACTCGTCCAGCTCGGGGGATGAAAAACTGTTTTTT.

This chain links TRBV2 with TRBJ1-1, with unresolved D. The CDR3 is 17 residues long. Deletions cut 0 bases from V and 0 bases from J, with 14 bases between. CDR1 and CDR2 (germline): SNHLY, FYNNEI. CDR3 amino acids: CASSEAREKRVNTEAFF. The CDR3 coding sequence is TGTGCCAGCAGTGAAGCACGGGAGAAGAGGGTGAACACTGAAGCTTTCTTT.

The chain has TRBV5-1 and TRBJ1-1, with 8 positions matching TRBD1. Germline V CDR1 and CDR2: SGHRS, YFSETQ. The ends lost 2 bases at V and 0 bases at J; junction bases unmatched: 6. The CDR3 runs 16 residues. The CDR3 DNA is TGCGCCAGCAGCTTCGGGACAGGAGAAATGAACACTGAAGCTTTCTTT. Protein sequence: CASSFGTGEMNTEAFF.

V usage is TRBV21-1 and J usage is TRBJ1-1; the D segment call TRBD1 is taken from the table without a DNA check. TRBV21-1 is annotated as a pseudogene. CDR3 length: 14 residues. CDR3 nucleotide sequence: TGTGCCAGCAGCAAACGACAGGGGAAAGCTGAAGCTTTCTTT. Translation gives CASSKRQGKAEAFF.

V and J are TRBV3-1 (or the pseudogene TRBV3-2) and TRBJ2-7, with a possible D match to TRBD2 (6 bases). V was trimmed by 0 bases and J by 6 bases, leaving 27 bases between them. This CDR3 contains 19 residues. Germline V gene sequence: CDR1 LGHDT, CDR2 YNNKEL (reference sequence). The CDR3 here is CASSQDASRRGGRLAEQYF. The CDR3 nucleotides are TGTGCCAGCAGCCAAGATGCCAGCCGGCGGGGAGGCAGGTTGGCCGAGCAGTACTTC.

This clone was found once. V is TRBV30 and J is TRBJ2-4; D is perhaps TRBD1 (6 bases). Germline V lookup: CDR1 GTSNPN, CDR2 SVGIG (reference sequence). The CDR3 is made up of 12 amino acids. V was trimmed by 6 bases and J by 8 bases, leaving 14 bases between them. As DNA, the CDR3 is TGTGCCTGTCGAGGGCCAGGGGACATTCAGTACTTC. Translated, it gives CACRGPGDIQYF.

The V call is TRBV5-8, the J call TRBJ2-7; 8 bases agree with TRBD1. The ends lost 4 bases at V and 6 bases at J; junction bases unmatched: 9. The CDR3 consists of 14 residues. From germline, CDR1 is SGHTS and CDR2 YDEGEE. In DNA form, the CDR3 reads TGTGCCAGCAGCCACCGGACAGGGACTGTCGAGCAGTACTTC. Protein sequence: CASSHRTGTVEQYF.

The chain couples TRBV6-5 to TRBJ1-1, with 9 bases fitting TRBD1. Per the germline V gene, CDR1 is MNHEY and CDR2 is SVGAGI. With V trimmed by 3 bases and J by 4 bases, 3 bases remained unmatched. CDR3 length equals 14 residues. This CDR3 reads CASSYNRGPTEAFF. The CDR3 DNA is TGTGCCAGCAGTTATAACAGGGGGCCCACTGAAGCTTTCTTT.